Presented here are 27 T cell receptor beta chains from one specimen sequenced in a study of blood T cell repertoires in COVID-19. Sequencing used immunoSEQ multiplex PCR; TCRdb keeps in-frame clones, though not all of them. Of around 50,000 clones in the sample, around 90% are singletons; the top ten hold around 1.5%. Sample: peripheral blood. The source of these receptors is a man aged 55-75 years with acute or convalescent COVID-19.

The chain employs TRBV27 and TRBJ2-5; D ambiguous. The CDR3 consists of 15 residues. The V end lost 3 bases, the J end lost 4 bases, and 15 bases lay between the germline ends. Germline V gene data show CDR1 as MNHEY and CDR2 as SMNVEV (reference sequence). CDR3 DNA sequence: TGTGCCAGCAGTTTGCTTCTCTCGTCTAGAGAGACCCAGTACTTC. This encodes CASSLLLSSRETQYF.

V gene TRBV27 combines with J gene TRBJ2-1; 15 nucleotides match TRBD2. Germline CDR1 reads MNHEY; CDR2 reads SMNVEV (reference sequence). The CDR3 length is 21 residues. Trimming took 5 bases from V and 1 from J; bases not matched to a gene: 15. The DNA of the CDR3 is TGTGCCAGCAGTCCCTCCTCCGGGACTAGCGGGAGGTTCCTTTCCTACAATGAGCAGTTCTTC. It yields the protein CASSPSSGTSGRFLSYNEQFF.

The chain joins TRBV28 to TRBJ1-2, with TRBD1 matching 7 bases. With V trimmed by 2 bases and J by 7 bases, 10 bases remained unmatched. CDR1 MDHEN and CDR2 SYDVKM come from the germline V gene. This CDR3 has 15 amino acids. Here the CDR3 reads CASSLPQGTVGGYTF. The CDR3 nucleotides read TGTGCCAGCAGTTTACCGCAGGGGACAGTCGGTGGCTACACCTTC.

This chain uses TRBV11-3 with TRBJ2-7, with D hard to call. V was cut by 5 bases and J by 1 base, with 6 bases left in between. The length of the CDR3 is 12 residues. Germline CDR1 and CDR2: SGHNT and YENEEA. CDR3 coding DNA: TGTGCCAGCAGCGCGACTTCCTACGAGCAGTACTTC. It specifies CASSATSYEQYF.

The J gene is TRBJ2-7, the V gene TRBV7-8; TRBD1 is a possible D gene (5 bases). Germline values: CDR1 SGHVS, CDR2 FQNEAQ. CDR3 length: 15 residues. V gave up 7 bases and J gave up 5 bases, with 21 bases separating them. DNA of the CDR3: TGTGCCAGCACCCCAGGGCCACTGGTTGGAGACGAGCAGTACTTC. Translating gives CASTPGPLVGDEQYF.

The V and J genes are TRBV7-9 and TRBJ1-5; TRBD1 aligns across 10 bases. CDR3 length: 15 amino acids. From germline, CDR1 is SEHNR and CDR2 FQNEAQ (reference sequence). The J segment lost 6 bases and the V segment lost 5 bases, leaving 7 bases of the junction unmatched. CDR3 nucleotides: TGTGCCAGCAGCGGGGACAGGGGATGGGGTCAGCCCCAGCATTTT. It translates to CASSGDRGWGQPQHF.

The V gene is TRBV18, the J gene TRBJ1-6, with D unresolved. Germline assignment: CDR1 KGHSH and CDR2 LQKENI. V gave up 1 base and J gave up 7 bases, with 8 bases separating them. This CDR3 has 14 residues. CDR3 sequence (DNA): TGTGCCAGCTCACCACAGAAAACAAATTCACCCCTCCACTTT. It specifies CASSPQKTNSPLHF. Based on the CDR3 plus reference TRBV18 and TRBJ1-6, the full variable domain is NAGVMQNPRHLVRRRGQEARLRCSPMKGHSHVYWYRQLPEEGLKFMVYLQKENIIDESGMPKERFSAEFPKEGPSILRIQQVVRGDSAAYFCASSPQKTNSPLHFGNGTRLTVT.

This chain links TRBV6-5 with TRBJ1-5; possibly TRBD1 for D (6 bases). V lost 0 bases and J lost 6, with 15 bases in between. The germline CDR1 and CDR2 sequences are MNHEY and SVGAGI. The length of the CDR3 is 16 residues. CDR3 in amino acids: CASSYSIGGSGQPQHF. The CDR3 nucleotides read TGTGCCAGCAGTTACTCTATAGGGGGTTCGGGTCAGCCCCAGCATTTT.

V and J are TRBV19 and TRBJ2-5; TRBD2 matches 14 bases. The CDR3 loop spans 19 amino acids. CDR1 and CDR2 from the germline V gene are LNHDA and SQIVND (reference sequence). Germline trimming cut 1 base from V and 5 bases from J; bases unmatched to any gene: 12. DNA of the CDR3: TGTGCCAGTAGTATAGGCAGACTAGCGGGAGGGGACTATTGGGAGACCCAGTACTTC. It yields the protein CASSIGRLAGGDYWETQYF.

A note on this clone: Other DNA sequences in the same sample also yield this CDR3. This chain uses TRBV7-2 with TRBJ2-5; 11 nucleotides align to TRBD1. The CDR3 runs to 15 residues. In germline, CDR1 is SGHTA, CDR2 FQGNSA. Trimming took 5 bases from V and 5 from J; bases not matched to a gene: 7. DNA for the CDR3: TGTGCCAGCAGCCCGGACAGGGGGCCAGGGGAGACCCAGTACTTC. This encodes CASSPDRGPGETQYF.

The chain links TRBV7-3 to TRBJ1-2; tentatively, D is TRBD1 (5 bases). This CDR3 comprises 14 residues. The V end lost 4 bases, the J end lost 8 bases, and 17 bases lay between the germline ends. CDR1 and CDR2 from the germline V gene are SGHTA and FQGTGA. The CDR3 loop reads CASSSRQLPGGYTF. The CDR3, as DNA: TGTGCCAGCAGCTCTAGACAGCTACCTGGAGGCTACACCTTC.

This sequence joins TRBV24-1 and TRBJ2-1; 8 nucleotides agree with TRBD1. Germline V gene lookup returns CDR1 KGHDR and CDR2 SFDVKD. This CDR3 has 20 amino acids. The V and J ends lost 4 bases and 3 bases, in that order; junction bases with no gene match: 19. Here the CDR3 DNA reads TGTGCCACCAGTGAGCCCCCGCGAACTGGACAGGGACCAAGCTACAATGAGCAGTTCTTC. This translates into CATSEPPRTGQGPSYNEQFF.

The chain uses TRBV28 and TRBJ1-2; maybe TRBD1 (5 bases). The CDR3 has 14 residues. Trimming took off 2 bases at V and 2 bases at J, with 9 bases between the two ends. The germline CDR1 and CDR2 sequences are MDHEN and SYDVKM. In DNA, the CDR3 is TGTGCCAGCAGTTTAAGGGGTCCCAACTATGGCTACACCTTC. Translated: CASSLRGPNYGYTF.

The rearrangement links TRBV3-1 (or the pseudogene TRBV3-2) to TRBJ1-2; no clear D gene. This CDR3 is 14 amino acids long. In germline, CDR1 is LGHDT, CDR2 YNNKEL (reference sequence). V dropped 3 bases and J dropped 9 bases, with 17 bases sitting between them. CDR3 loop: CASSQRQTLFSYTF. Here the CDR3 DNA reads TGTGCCAGCAGCCAGAGGCAAACCCTATTCAGCTACACCTTC.

This chain uses TRBV19 with TRBJ2-3, with 7 bases that match TRBD1. Germline loops: CDR1 LNHDA, CDR2 SQIVND (reference sequence). The CDR3 length is 14 residues. The CDR3 region is CPPPGQLYTDTQYF. DNA for the CDR3: TGTCCCCCCCCGGGACAGCTATACACAGATACGCAGTATTTT.

This clone was picked up one time. The chain has TRBV28 and TRBJ1-1, with a possible D match to TRBD1 (6 bases). Germline V gene sequence: CDR1 MDHEN, CDR2 SYDVKM. There are 17 residues in the CDR3. Trimming shortened V by 5 bases and J by 0 bases, and 19 bases separated the two germline ends. CDR3 sequence: CASSPKRLGQLNTEAFF. DNA for the CDR3: TGTGCCAGCAGTCCTAAGCGATTAGGACAGTTGAACACTGAAGCTTTCTTT.

V usage is TRBV6-5 and J usage is TRBJ1-3; D not certain. The CDR3 runs 15 residues. V was clipped by 0 bases and J by 0 bases, with 6 bases between them. Germline CDR1 is MNHEY and CDR2 is SVGAGI. CDR3 sequence (DNA): TGTGCCAGCAGTTACTCTCCTAACTCTGGAAACACCATATATTTT. Encoded protein: CASSYSPNSGNTIYF.

This clone has a handful of counts. The V and J genes are TRBV7-9 and TRBJ1-1, with a tentative D call TRBD1 (6 bases). The CDR3 is made up of 13 amino acids. The V end was cut by 6 bases, the J end by 5 bases, with 13 bases between. Germline-derived CDR1 and CDR2 are SEHNR and FQNEAQ (reference sequence). The CDR3 spells CASRQGRGTEAFF. The CDR3 coding sequence is TGTGCCAGCAGACAGGGTAGGGGGACTGAAGCTTTCTTT. Supplemented by reference TRBV7-9 and TRBJ1-1, the full variable domain reads DTGVSQNPRHKITKRGQNVTFRCDPISEHNRLYWYRQTLGQGPEFLTYFQNEAQLEKSRLLSDRFSAERPKGSFSTLEIQRTEQGDSAMYLCASRQGRGTEAFFGQGTRLTVV.

This chain uses TRBV7-2 with TRBJ2-6; maybe TRBD2 (5 bases). Trimming removed 3 bases from V and 0 bases from J, with 15 bases in between. Germline loops: CDR1 SGHTA, CDR2 FQGNSA. The CDR3 covers 18 residues. Written as DNA, the CDR3 is TGTGCCAGCAGCTTTAGGGCGGGTAGGCGCTCTGGGGCCAACGTCCTGACTTTC. This gives the protein CASSFRAGRRSGANVLTF.

The V and J genes are TRBV29-1 and TRBJ1-6; D is possibly TRBD1 (5 bases). Trimming shortened V by 5 bases and J by 12 bases, and 17 bases separated the two germline ends. This CDR3 is built from 13 residues. Germline-derived CDR1 and CDR2 are SQVTM and ANQGSEA. The CDR3: CSVSGQESEPLHF. CDR3 nucleotide sequence: TGCAGCGTTTCCGGACAAGAGTCTGAACCCCTCCACTTT.

This sequence joins TRBV30 and TRBJ1-2, with 7 bases that match TRBD1. The J segment lost 5 bases and the V segment lost 2 bases, leaving 8 bases of the junction unmatched. Looked up from germline, CDR1 is GTSNPN and CDR2 is SVGIG (reference sequence). The CDR3 is made up of 14 amino acids. The CDR3 DNA reads TGTGCCTGGAGTCCGAGGGGGCGGTGGTATGGCTACACCTTC. Its protein is CAWSPRGRWYGYTF. The whole variable domain, filled in from reference TRBV30 and TRBJ1-2, reads SQTIHQWPATLVQPVGSPLSLECTVEGTSNPNLYWYRQAAGRGLQLLFYSVGIGQISSEVPQNLSASRPQDRQFILSSKKLLLSDSGFYLCAWSPRGRWYGYTFGSGTRLTVV.

The chain carries TRBV20-1 and TRBJ1-1; 9 bases map to TRBD1. CDR1 DFQATT and CDR2 SNEGSKA come from the germline V gene (reference sequence). The V segment lost 7 bases and the J segment 7 bases; nucleotides outside the gene matches: 13. CDR3 length equals 14 residues. Here the CDR3 DNA reads TGCAGTGTTAGTGGACAGGGGAAGGGGCATGAAGCTTTCTTT. Encoded protein: CSVSGQGKGHEAFF.

The chain couples TRBV6-5 to TRBJ1-1; TRBD1 matches 8 bases. Germline V gene lookup returns CDR1 MNHEY and CDR2 SVGAGI. V gave up 6 bases and J gave up 12 bases; unmatched junction bases: 9. The CDR3 is 12 amino acids. The CDR3 DNA is TGTGCCAGCAGCGGGGGGACAGGTTTATCTTTCTTT. It is translated as CASSGGTGLSFF.

The CDR3 spells CASSDDRDRYGYTF. The CDR3, as DNA: TGTGCCAGCAGCGACGACAGGGATAGATATGGCTACACCTTC. The chain has TRBV27 and TRBJ1-2; 7 bases line up with TRBD1. Trimming took 6 bases from V and 5 from J; bases not matched to a gene: 9. Germline V CDR1 and CDR2: MNHEY, SMNVEV (reference sequence). CDR3 length: 14 residues.

This clone was recorded once. The rearrangement links TRBV5-1 to TRBJ1-2; 8 bases fit TRBD1. Germline assignment: CDR1 SGHRS and CDR2 YFSETQ. This CDR3 is built from 14 residues. Trimming took 4 bases from V and 5 from J; bases not matched to a gene: 7. DNA of the CDR3: TGCGCCAGCAGCCTCGACAGGGGAGGTTATGGCTACACCTTC. Its protein product is CASSLDRGGYGYTF.

This clone showed up just a few times. V is TRBV7-3 and J is TRBJ2-1, with TRBD2 as a possible D gene (5 bases). In germline, CDR1 is SGHTA, CDR2 FQGTGA. The CDR3 contains 16 residues. Trimming left V 5 bases short and J 0 bases short, with 14 bases between. The CDR3 DNA reads TGTGCCAGCAGCCATTCTCCGGGGAGCTCCTACAATGAGCAGTTCTTC. Amino acid sequence: CASSHSPGSSYNEQFF.

The chain is built from TRBV19 and TRBJ2-3; 8 bases are shared with TRBD1. The germline gives CDR1 LNHDA, CDR2 SQIVND (reference sequence). V lost 3 bases, J lost 3 bases, and 5 bases stayed unmatched. CDR3 length: 15 residues. DNA for the CDR3: TGTGCCAGTAGTATTTTACAGGGGGAAACAGATACGCAGTATTTT. Its translation is CASSILQGETDTQYF.